Reported below is one T cell receptor beta chain. What it recognizes is unknown. Time point defined: 20-29 weeks after completion of therapy. The CDR3 spans 15 residues. In germline, CDR1 is MGHRA, CDR2 YSYEKL. The V end lost 0 bases, the J end lost 0 bases, and 9 bases lay between the germline ends. This entry is derived from a study of T cell therapy after organ transplantation. Findings of the study overall: Antirejection and antiviral medication effects could not be assessed.

TCRdb's copy holds only in-frame clones and misses some; the assay was immunoSEQ multiplex PCR. The profile shows 20,000 to 25,000 clones, roughly 84% of them singletons. The gene calls are TRBV4-1 and TRBJ2-7; D gene uncertain. This clonotype originated in a human patient who had received a solid organ transplant and had CMV disease. The graft donor may have given rise to some T cells. The sequences come from CD8+ T cells from blood, collected after autologous CMV-specific T cell therapy. Written as DNA, the CDR3 is TGCGCCAGCAGCCAAGAGTGGGCCAGCTCCTACGAGCAGTACTTC. This sequence encodes CASSQEWASSYEQYF.